Listed below are T cell receptor beta chains from one sample, sequenced in a study of a mutant IDH1 vaccine in newly diagnosed glioma. These receptors have no identified antigens. Assay used: immunoSEQ multiplex PCR; TCRdb lists only in-frame clones, some missing. The sample includes about 48,000 clones, approximately 79% seen only once; the top ten take approximately 6.8%. The sequencing here drew on PBMCs, taken from a glioma patient whose treatment included an IDH1 peptide vaccine. The receptors here all came from a man in his forties with glioma. The CDR3 runs from the conserved cysteine through the conserved F or W. The D gene is left open where the match is weak. Part of the rows lack a size; the others show once, few, many or a class for expanded clones.

v_call: TRBV6-1; clone_size: .; j_call: TRBJ1-4; d_call: .; cdr3_nt: TGTGCCACCATAGATTTGGGGGAAAAACTGTTTTTT; cdr3_aa: CATIDLGEKLFF
v_call: TRBV7-8; clone_size: .; j_call: TRBJ1-3; d_call: .; cdr3_nt: TGTGCCAGCGCATCTTACAGGGATACCCTAGGAAACACCATATATTTT; cdr3_aa: CASASYRDTLGNTIYF
v_call: TRBV5-1; clone_size: .; j_call: TRBJ2-5; d_call: TRBD2; cdr3_nt: TGCGCCAGCAGCTTCGTATTCCGGGGGGGCCCGTCCCAAGAGACCCAGTACTTC; cdr3_aa: CASSFVFRGGPSQETQYF
v_call: TRBV11-2; clone_size: .; j_call: TRBJ2-7; d_call: .; cdr3_nt: TGTGCCAGCAGCTCCCGTCTTACCTACGAGCAGTACTTC; cdr3_aa: CASSSRLTYEQYF
v_call: TRBV29-1; clone_size: .; j_call: TRBJ2-1; d_call: .; cdr3_nt: TGCAGCGTTGTTTCAGGGACATTCGACAATGAGCAGTTCTTC; cdr3_aa: CSVVSGTFDNEQFF
v_call: TRBV5-1; clone_size: .; j_call: TRBJ2-7; d_call: TRBD1; cdr3_nt: TGCGCCAGCAGCTTGGCAGGGGGACAGGGGGCGAGGGAGCAGTACTTC; cdr3_aa: CASSLAGGQGAREQYF
v_call: TRBV5-6; clone_size: .; j_call: TRBJ1-4; d_call: TRBD1; cdr3_nt: TGTGCCAGCAGCATACGGACAGGGTCGGCTAATGAAAAACTGTTTTTT; cdr3_aa: CASSIRTGSANEKLFF
v_call: TRBV19; clone_size: .; j_call: TRBJ2-2; d_call: .; cdr3_nt: TGTGCCAGTAAAGACATGAACACCGGGGAGCTGTTTTTT; cdr3_aa: CASKDMNTGELFF
v_call: TRBV7-8; clone_size: .; j_call: TRBJ1-4; d_call: .; cdr3_nt: TGTGCCAGCAGCTTAGGGGGGACAAGCGAAAAACTGTTTTTT; cdr3_aa: CASSLGGTSEKLFF
v_call: TRBV27; clone_size: few; j_call: TRBJ1-1; d_call: .; cdr3_nt: TGTGCCAGCAGCCCTCGTGCTAGGAGGAACACTGAAGCTTTCTTT; cdr3_aa: CASSPRARRNTEAFF
v_call: TRBV7-8; clone_size: .; j_call: TRBJ2-1; d_call: TRBD2; cdr3_nt: TGTGCCAGCAGCTTCTTGTTCAGCGGGGGGCCTCCCGATGAGCAGTTCTTC; cdr3_aa: CASSFLFSGGPPDEQFF
v_call: TRBV5-1; clone_size: few; j_call: TRBJ2-2; d_call: .; cdr3_nt: TGCGCCAGCAGCTTGGCCCCGGGGCGCGCCGGGGAGCTGTTTTTT; cdr3_aa: CASSLAPGRAGELFF
v_call: TRBV6-6; clone_size: .; j_call: TRBJ1-1; d_call: .; cdr3_nt: TGTGCCAGCAGTAGGAACACTGAAGCTTTCTTT; cdr3_aa: CASSRNTEAFF
v_call: TRBV7-9; clone_size: few; j_call: TRBJ1-2; d_call: .; cdr3_nt: TGTGCCAGCAGCCGGGACGGACTAACCGGGGGTGGCTACACCTTC; cdr3_aa: CASSRDGLTGGGYTF
v_call: TRBV29-1; clone_size: .; j_call: TRBJ1-3; d_call: .; cdr3_nt: TGCAGCGCCGAGACAGGTTATGGAAACACCATATATTTT; cdr3_aa: CSAETGYGNTIYF
v_call: TRBV2; clone_size: .; j_call: TRBJ1-2; d_call: .; cdr3_nt: TGTGCCAGCAGGGGCTATGGCTACACCTTC; cdr3_aa: CASRGYGYTF
v_call: TRBV29-1; clone_size: .; j_call: TRBJ1-1; d_call: TRBD1; cdr3_nt: TGCAGCGTTGGTCGGGACAGGCGGATCACTGAAGCTTTCTTT; cdr3_aa: CSVGRDRRITEAFF
v_call: TRBV5-1; clone_size: .; j_call: TRBJ1-1; d_call: .; cdr3_nt: TGCGCCAGCAGCTTGGACGGTACGGCTTTGAGATCTACTGAAGCTTTCTTT; cdr3_aa: CASSLDGTALRSTEAFF
v_call: TRBV7-2; clone_size: .; j_call: TRBJ1-2; d_call: .; cdr3_nt: TGTGCCAGCACCGTGGGGTTTGGCTATGGCTACACCTTC; cdr3_aa: CASTVGFGYGYTF
v_call: TRBV5-8; clone_size: .; j_call: TRBJ1-3; d_call: .; cdr3_nt: TGTGCCAGCAGCTTGGTTCGAAACACCATATATTTT; cdr3_aa: CASSLVRNTIYF
v_call: TRBV6-5; clone_size: .; j_call: TRBJ1-6; d_call: .; cdr3_nt: TGTGCCAGCAGTTACAACAGAAATTCACCCCTCCACTTT; cdr3_aa: CASSYNRNSPLHF
v_call: TRBV20-1; clone_size: few; j_call: TRBJ1-1; d_call: .; cdr3_nt: TGCAGTGTTGGAGGGGACACTGAAGCTTTCTTT; cdr3_aa: CSVGGDTEAFF
v_call: TRBV4-1; clone_size: .; j_call: TRBJ2-7; d_call: TRBD1; cdr3_nt: TGCGCCAGCAGCCAGCCCAGACGAGGGGGCGTTCTTGCCTACGAGCAGTACTTC; cdr3_aa: CASSQPRRGGVLAYEQYF
v_call: TRBV6-1; clone_size: .; j_call: TRBJ1-3; d_call: .; cdr3_nt: TGTGCCAGCAGTACCATGCACCTTTCTGGAAACACCATATATTTT; cdr3_aa: CASSTMHLSGNTIYF
v_call: TRBV7-4; clone_size: .; j_call: TRBJ1-5; d_call: .; cdr3_nt: TGTGCCAGCAGCTTACCAGGGTGGCAGCCCCAGCATTTT; cdr3_aa: CASSLPGWQPQHF
v_call: TRBV27; clone_size: .; j_call: TRBJ1-5; d_call: .; cdr3_nt: TGTGCCAGCACCGCAAGGACCCGAGCTCATCATCAGCCCCAGCATTTT; cdr3_aa: CASTARTRAHHQPQHF
v_call: TRBV19; clone_size: .; j_call: TRBJ2-3; d_call: .; cdr3_nt: TGTGCCAGTAGCCTCGGGGGGCCGCCACTATATGATACGCAGTATTTT; cdr3_aa: CASSLGGPPLYDTQYF
v_call: TRBV19; clone_size: .; j_call: TRBJ2-1; d_call: TRBD2; cdr3_nt: TGTGCCAGTACCTCTCTCAGCGGGGGCTACTACAATGAGCAGTTCTTC; cdr3_aa: CASTSLSGGYYNEQFF
v_call: TRBV7-2; clone_size: few; j_call: TRBJ1-2; d_call: TRBD1; cdr3_nt: TGTGCCAGCAGCTTAGCGTCGGGACAGACTTATGGCTACACCTTC; cdr3_aa: CASSLASGQTYGYTF
v_call: TRBV6-5; clone_size: once; j_call: TRBJ2-5; d_call: .; cdr3_nt: TGTGCCAGCAGTTATGGGGGACCGGCAGGGACCCAGTACTTC; cdr3_aa: CASSYGGPAGTQYF
v_call: TRBV5-4; clone_size: few; j_call: TRBJ2-5; d_call: TRBD1; cdr3_nt: TGTGCCAGCAGCGGAAACAGGGGGCTCAAGGAGACCCAGTACTTC; cdr3_aa: CASSGNRGLKETQYF
v_call: TRBV18; clone_size: .; j_call: TRBJ1-1; d_call: .; cdr3_nt: TGTGCCAGCTCACCCGCCGCCAGGGCGAACACTGAAGCTTTCTTT; cdr3_aa: CASSPAARANTEAFF
v_call: TRBV11-1; clone_size: once; j_call: TRBJ2-7; d_call: TRBD1; cdr3_nt: TGTGCCAGCAGCTTAGAGGGGGCCAACTCCTACGAGCAGTACTTC; cdr3_aa: CASSLEGANSYEQYF
v_call: TRBV7-2; clone_size: .; j_call: TRBJ1-4; d_call: TRBD1; cdr3_nt: TGTGCCAGCAGCCAAGGACAGGGGAGGGAAAAACTGTTTTTT; cdr3_aa: CASSQGQGREKLFF
v_call: TRBV6-9; clone_size: once; j_call: TRBJ2-7; d_call: TRBD1; cdr3_nt: TGTGCCAGCAGTTCCCGGCCCCGGGGGGACAGGGCCCCCGAGCAGTACTTC; cdr3_aa: CASSSRPRGDRAPEQYF
v_call: TRBV6-1; clone_size: .; j_call: TRBJ2-7; d_call: .; cdr3_nt: TGTGCCAGCAACCAGGACAGCTCCTACGAGCAGTACTTC; cdr3_aa: CASNQDSSYEQYF
v_call: TRBV5-6; clone_size: .; j_call: TRBJ2-5; d_call: TRBD2; cdr3_nt: TGTGCCAGCAGCTCCTCCGGGGGGGCTTACCAAGAGACCCAGTACTTC; cdr3_aa: CASSSSGGAYQETQYF
v_call: TRBV9; clone_size: .; j_call: TRBJ2-2; d_call: TRBD2; cdr3_nt: TGTGCCAGCAGCCAACACACCCCGGGACTAGCGGGGACCTTCGCCGGGGAGCTGTTTTTT; cdr3_aa: CASSQHTPGLAGTFAGELFF
v_call: TRBV29-1; clone_size: .; j_call: TRBJ2-1; d_call: .; cdr3_nt: TGCAGCGTTTTGGTCTGGGATGATGAGCAGTTCTTC; cdr3_aa: CSVLVWDDEQFF
v_call: TRBV5-1; clone_size: .; j_call: TRBJ1-1; d_call: .; cdr3_nt: TGCGCCAGCAGCTTTGAGGACACTGAAGCTTTCTTT; cdr3_aa: CASSFEDTEAFF
v_call: TRBV13; clone_size: .; j_call: TRBJ2-1; d_call: .; cdr3_nt: TGTGCCAGCAGCTTAGACTCCGACAATGAGCAGTTCTTC; cdr3_aa: CASSLDSDNEQFF
v_call: TRBV7-9; clone_size: .; j_call: TRBJ2-6; d_call: .; cdr3_nt: TGTGCCAGCAGACCCCGAGAGGGTGGGTCTGGGGCCAACGTCCTGACTTTC; cdr3_aa: CASRPREGGSGANVLTF
v_call: TRBV18; clone_size: .; j_call: TRBJ2-4; d_call: .; cdr3_nt: TGTGCCAGCTCACCACCCCAGGGTACGGCCAAAAACATTCAGTACTTC; cdr3_aa: CASSPPQGTAKNIQYF
v_call: TRBV14; clone_size: once; j_call: TRBJ2-7; d_call: .; cdr3_nt: TGTGCCAGCAGCCAAGGCGAGGGGTTCACCTACGAGCAGTACTTC; cdr3_aa: CASSQGEGFTYEQYF
v_call: TRBV7-8; clone_size: .; j_call: TRBJ2-1; d_call: .; cdr3_nt: TGTGCCAGCAGCCCCATCCGGGAGCAGTTCTTC; cdr3_aa: CASSPIREQFF
v_call: TRBV5-5; clone_size: .; j_call: TRBJ1-4; d_call: TRBD1; cdr3_nt: TGTGCCAGCAGCTTGGCCCCGACAGGGGGCGGTCGTACTAATGAAAAACTGTTTTTT; cdr3_aa: CASSLAPTGGGRTNEKLFF
v_call: TRBV14; clone_size: .; j_call: TRBJ2-1; d_call: TRBD1; cdr3_nt: TGTGCCAGCAGCCAAGATAGAATAGGGACAGCTTACAATGAGCAGTTCTTC; cdr3_aa: CASSQDRIGTAYNEQFF
v_call: TRBV7-2; clone_size: .; j_call: TRBJ2-1; d_call: TRBD1; cdr3_nt: TGTGCCAGCAGTAACAGGGGAAATGAGCAGTTCTTC; cdr3_aa: CASSNRGNEQFF
v_call: TRBV15; clone_size: once; j_call: TRBJ2-3; d_call: .; cdr3_nt: TGTGCCACCAGCAGAGTAGCGGATACGCAGTATTTT; cdr3_aa: CATSRVADTQYF
v_call: TRBV30; clone_size: .; j_call: TRBJ2-7; d_call: .; cdr3_nt: TGTGCCTGGAGAGGGCGGTGGCAGTCCTACGAGCAGTACTTC; cdr3_aa: CAWRGRWQSYEQYF
v_call: TRBV18; clone_size: few; j_call: TRBJ1-3; d_call: TRBD1; cdr3_nt: TGTGCCAGCTCACCACTCGCAACAGGGGGCCACTCTGGAAACACCATATATTTT; cdr3_aa: CASSPLATGGHSGNTIYF
v_call: TRBV18; clone_size: .; j_call: TRBJ1-2; d_call: .; cdr3_nt: TGTGCCAGCTCACCCACCCCCCCAGGGGAAAAGGGCTACACCTTC; cdr3_aa: CASSPTPPGEKGYTF
v_call: TRBV5-1; clone_size: .; j_call: TRBJ2-5; d_call: .; cdr3_nt: TGCGCCAGCAGCTTGGACACCCCCCAAAGGAGGAGAGAGACCCAGTACTTC; cdr3_aa: CASSLDTPQRRRETQYF
v_call: TRBV19; clone_size: .; j_call: TRBJ1-1; d_call: TRBD1; cdr3_nt: TGTGCCAGTATCCTTCACCCAGGGGGGAACACTGAAGCTTTCTTT; cdr3_aa: CASILHPGGNTEAFF
v_call: TRBV7-9; clone_size: .; j_call: TRBJ1-3; d_call: .; cdr3_nt: TGTGCCAGCAGCTTAGATAACAGTCCCAAAGGAAACACCATATATTTT; cdr3_aa: CASSLDNSPKGNTIYF
v_call: TRBV7-9; clone_size: few; j_call: TRBJ1-5; d_call: .; cdr3_nt: TGTGCCAGCAGCTTAGCGGGGGGGGAGGATAATCAGCCCCAGCATTTT; cdr3_aa: CASSLAGGEDNQPQHF
v_call: TRBV15; clone_size: .; j_call: TRBJ1-4; d_call: .; cdr3_nt: TGTGCCACCAGCAGAGATGACGGGGATGAAAAACTGTTTTTT; cdr3_aa: CATSRDDGDEKLFF
v_call: TRBV12-5; clone_size: few; j_call: TRBJ1-6; d_call: .; cdr3_nt: TGTGCTAGTGGCTACAGGACGACAGGAGTGGGCCCCCTCCACTTT; cdr3_aa: CASGYRTTGVGPLHF
v_call: TRBV5-6; clone_size: .; j_call: TRBJ2-5; d_call: .; cdr3_nt: TGTGCCAGCAGCTTCACGACAGGAGTTTTGGAGACCCAGTACTTC; cdr3_aa: CASSFTTGVLETQYF
v_call: TRBV6-4; clone_size: few; j_call: TRBJ2-3; d_call: TRBD2; cdr3_nt: TGTGCCAGCAGTGCGCTAGCGGGGGGCTCAGATACGCAGTATTTT; cdr3_aa: CASSALAGGSDTQYF